What follows are 28 T cell receptor beta chains derived from one specimen sequenced in a study of control samples from healthy donors and cancer patients. Produced via immunoSEQ multiplex PCR; TCRdb's table is partial and in-frame only. This table has some 100,000 clones, 88% appearing once. Sequencing was carried out using blood. These receptors originate from a man aged 30 to 39 in good health.

This clone has just a few counts. V and J are TRBV4-2 and TRBJ2-7; D call uncertain. This CDR3 comprises 13 residues. Germline loops: CDR1 LGHNA, CDR2 YNFKEQ. Trimming removed 1 base at V and 5 bases at J, with 9 bases between. The CDR3 reads CASSQVSWDEQYF. The CDR3 DNA reads as TGTGCCAGCAGCCAAGTTAGTTGGGACGAGCAGTACTTC.

The chain uses TRBV15 and TRBJ2-7, with TRBD2 matching 12 bases. Germline assignment: CDR1 LNHNV and CDR2 YYDKDF (reference sequence). The CDR3 is 17 residues long. The J segment lost 3 bases and the V segment lost 1 base, leaving 7 bases of the junction unmatched. CDR3 amino acids: CATSRGARLAGDYEQYF. The CDR3 nucleotides are TGTGCCACCAGCAGAGGGGCTCGACTAGCGGGAGACTACGAGCAGTACTTC.

CDR3 sequence reads: CASSFVRGLASEQYF. The CDR3 region has the DNA TGTGCCAGCAGTTTTGTAAGGGGTTTGGCTAGCGAGCAGTACTTC. The chain links TRBV28 to TRBJ2-7; a weak D match, TRBD1 (5 bases). V gave up 3 bases and J gave up 6 bases, with 18 bases separating them. This CDR3 contains 15 residues. The germline V gene encodes CDR1 MDHEN and CDR2 SYDVKM.

This clone has more than one count but fewer than ten. This rearrangement joins TRBV27 to TRBJ2-3; 10 bases fit TRBD2. V lost 5 bases to trimming and J lost 4 bases; unmatched junction nucleotides: 6. This CDR3 spans 15 amino acids. CDR1 is MNHEY, CDR2 SMNVEV, per germline (reference sequence). The CDR3 here is CASSPLAGEADTQYF. The CDR3 coding sequence is TGTGCCAGCAGTCCCCTAGCGGGAGAGGCAGATACGCAGTATTTT.

The chain recombines TRBV2 with TRBJ1-6, with D perhaps TRBD1 (5 bases). The CDR3 has 15 amino acids. Germline CDR1 reads SNHLY; CDR2 reads FYNNEI. V lost 3 bases, J lost 0 bases, and 6 bases lay in between. CDR3 in amino acids: CASSDDSSYNSPLHF. Written as DNA, the CDR3 is TGTGCCAGCAGTGACGACAGCTCCTATAATTCACCCCTCCACTTT.

DNA for the CDR3: TGTGCCACCGCGACAGGCTCCTATAATTCACCCCTCCACTTT. Translated, it gives CATATGSYNSPLHF. V and J are TRBV6-5 and TRBJ1-6, with a tentative D call TRBD1 (6 bases). The CDR3 covers 14 residues. CDR1 MNHEY and CDR2 SVGAGI come from the germline V gene. Deletions cut 10 bases from V and 0 bases from J, with 10 bases between.

The CDR3: CAWSRAGAGDEQYF. The CDR3 DNA reads TGTGCCTGGAGCCGAGCTGGCGCGGGCGACGAGCAGTACTTC. The V gene is TRBV30, the J gene TRBJ2-7, with D possibly matching TRBD2 (5 bases). Deletions cut 3 bases from V and 5 bases from J, with 17 bases between. There are 14 residues in the CDR3. Germline V lookup: CDR1 GTSNPN, CDR2 SVGIG (reference sequence).

This chain joins TRBV9 and TRBJ1-2; D is unresolved. With 2 bases removed from V and 4 bases from J, the gap between germline ends came to 12 bases. The CDR3 runs to 14 residues. Germline CDR1 and CDR2: SGDLS and YYNGEE. CDR3 sequence (DNA): TGTGCCAGCAGCGTCGATAAGGGAGGCTATGGCTACACCTTC. It specifies CASSVDKGGYGYTF.

This chain connects TRBV5-1 to TRBJ2-3; the D gene is possibly TRBD2 (7 bases). Trimming pared 1 base from V and 4 bases from J, leaving 13 bases between. The CDR3 consists of 15 residues. Germline values: CDR1 SGHRS, CDR2 YFSETQ. The chain's CDR3 is CASSLLGGLADTQYF. CDR3 in DNA: TGCGCCAGCAGCTTGTTGGGGGGGCTAGCAGATACGCAGTATTTT.

The V and J genes are TRBV2 and TRBJ1-5, with D hard to call. CDR3 size: 13 residues. Trimming removed 7 bases at V and 1 base at J, with 8 bases between. Germline CDR1 SNHLY, CDR2 FYNNEI. The CDR3 nucleotides read TGTGCCAGCACTGACCAGAGCAATCAGCCCCAGCATTTT. Protein sequence: CASTDQSNQPQHF.

This clone was detected only once. The gene calls are TRBV25-1 and TRBJ1-5; TRBD1 matches at 9 bases. V shed 4 bases, J shed 0 bases, and the junction held 7 bases outside the gene matches. Germline loops: CDR1 MGHDK, CDR2 SYGVNS. The CDR3 sequence is 17 residues long. The CDR3 DNA follows: TGTGCCAGCAGTGGGGGACAGGGCCATTATAGCAATCAGCCCCAGCATTTT. Encoded protein: CASSGGQGHYSNQPQHF.

V is TRBV29-1 and J is TRBJ1-2; D possibly corresponds to TRBD1 (6 bases). Germline CDR1 reads SQVTM; CDR2 reads ANQGSEA. This CDR3 is built from 12 residues. Trimming cost V 0 bases and J 8 bases, with 10 bases left between them. The CDR3 bases are TGCAGCGTTGAAGATACAGGGAACGGCTACACCTTC. Protein sequence: CSVEDTGNGYTF.

This chain uses TRBV30 with TRBJ1-2; D unclear. There are 13 residues in the CDR3. Germline V lookup: CDR1 GTSNPN, CDR2 SVGIG (reference sequence). V was clipped by 1 base and J by 7 bases, with 13 bases between them. CDR3 amino acids: CAWSGPGLVGYTF. For the CDR3, the DNA is TGTGCCTGGAGTGGCCCGGGGTTGGTTGGCTACACCTTC.

CDR3 loop: CASSATTGPEPHEQYF. DNA for the CDR3: TGTGCCAGCAGTGCCACCACAGGCCCTGAGCCCCACGAGCAGTACTTC. The chain has TRBV2 and TRBJ2-7; D is possibly TRBD1 (5 bases). V gave up 4 bases and J gave up 5 bases, with 21 bases separating them. The germline gives CDR1 SNHLY, CDR2 FYNNEI. This CDR3 is 16 amino acids long.

The chain is built from TRBV5-4 and TRBJ1-4; the match to TRBD1 covers 7 bases. Germline assignment: CDR1 SGHNT and CDR2 YYREEE (reference sequence). J lost 3 bases, V lost 3 bases, and 8 bases had no gene match. The length of the CDR3 is 16 residues. The DNA of the CDR3 is TGTGCCAGCAGCTCGCACACCGGGACAGCTAATGAAAAACTGTTTTTT. This sequence encodes CASSSHTGTANEKLFF. Full variable domain (missing parts from reference TRBV5-4 and TRBJ1-4): ETGVTQSPTHLIKTRGQQVTLRCSSQSGHNTVSWYQQALGQGPQFIFQYYREEENGRGNFPPRFSGLQFPNYSSELNVNALELDDSALYLCASSSHTGTANEKLFFGSGTQLSVL.

This clone was picked up a small number of times. This rearrangement joins TRBV6-6 to TRBJ1-5, with a possible D match to TRBD1 (6 bases). Germline V CDR1 and CDR2: MNHNY, SVGAGI (reference sequence). CDR3 size: 14 residues. The V gene lost 0 bases and the J gene lost 6 bases, with 9 bases spanning the gap. CDR3 region: CASSYSGGGQPQHF. The DNA for the CDR3 is TGTGCCAGCAGTTACTCAGGGGGAGGTCAGCCCCAGCATTTT.

The J gene is TRBJ1-5, the V gene TRBV6-1; D is unresolved. The ends were cut back, 4 bases at V and 0 bases at J, with 13 bases in the middle. Germline CDR1 is MNHNS and CDR2 is SASEGT. The CDR3 consists of 16 residues. CDR3 sequence: CASSVIVPASNQPQHF. In DNA, the CDR3 is TGTGCCAGCAGTGTCATTGTTCCGGCTAGCAATCAGCCCCAGCATTTT.

A single count supports this clone. CDR3 region: CASRPYPSSGSPETQYF. DNA of the CDR3: TGTGCCAGCAGGCCTTACCCCTCTAGCGGGTCCCCGGAGACCCAGTACTTC. The chain is built from TRBV28 and TRBJ2-5, with 8 bases matching TRBD2. This CDR3 has 17 residues. V dropped 6 bases and J dropped 5; count of bases not matched to a gene: 17. Germline CDR1 MDHEN, CDR2 SYDVKM.

This chain connects TRBV24-1 to TRBJ2-2; D perhaps matches TRBD1 (6 bases). CDR1 is KGHDR, CDR2 SFDVKD, per germline. V was clipped by 2 bases and J by 5 bases, with 8 bases between them. CDR3 length: 14 residues. The CDR3: CATSDSDRTGELFF. DNA for the CDR3: TGTGCCACCAGTGATTCTGACAGGACCGGGGAGCTGTTTTTT.

The V call is TRBV27, the J call TRBJ2-7; 7 bases align to TRBD1. This CDR3 contains 15 residues. The ends lost 5 bases at V and 2 bases at J; junction bases unmatched: 9. CDR1 and CDR2 from the germline V gene are MNHEY and SMNVEV (reference sequence). The chain's CDR3 is CASSTRQGLTYEQYF. The CDR3 DNA reads TGTGCCAGCAGTACCCGACAGGGCCTTACCTACGAGCAGTACTTC.

This sequence joins TRBV5-6 and TRBJ1-5, with a weak D call TRBD1 (6 bases). Between the trimmed V and J ends, which lost 4 bases and 11 bases, there was a span of 16 bases. This CDR3 spans 13 amino acids. Per germline, CDR1 SGHDT and CDR2 YYEEEE. In nucleotides, the CDR3 is TGTGCCAGCAGCGTCCAGGGGTCCCTGTCCCAGCATTTT. It is translated as CASSVQGSLSQHF.

This clone was detected once. V gene TRBV18 combines with J gene TRBJ1-2; D is undetermined. This CDR3 has 16 amino acids. Germline-derived CDR1 and CDR2 are KGHSH and LQKENI. Trimming cost V 5 bases and J 1 base, with 17 bases left between them. The DNA of the CDR3 is TGTGCCAGCTCATCATTAGCGGCGGCCGATAACTATGGCTACACCTTC. It specifies CASSSLAAADNYGYTF. Complete variable domain (other parts from reference TRBV18 and TRBJ1-2): NAGVMQNPRHLVRRRGQEARLRCSPMKGHSHVYWYRQLPEEGLKFMVYLQKENIIDESGMPKERFSAEFPKEGPSILRIQQVVRGDSAAYFCASSSLAAADNYGYTFGSGTRLTVV.

The chain recombines TRBV7-2 with TRBJ1-5; no clear D. CDR3 length: 13 amino acids. Germline loops: CDR1 SGHTA, CDR2 FQGNSA. The germline V and J ends were trimmed by 1 base and 7 bases, with 8 bases remaining between them. CDR3 coding DNA: TGTGCCAGCAGCTTAGTTGGGAGACAGCCCCAGCATTTT. Its translation: CASSLVGRQPQHF. Drawing the rest from reference TRBV7-2 and TRBJ1-5, the complete variable domain is GAGVSQSPSNKVTEKGKDVELRCDPISGHTALYWYRQSLGQGLEFLIYFQGNSAPDKSGLPSDRFSAERTGGSVSTLTIQRTQQEDSAVYLCASSLVGRQPQHFGDGTRLSIL.

This clone was seen only once. The rearrangement uses TRBV7-3 and TRBJ1-6; D remains unclear. V lost 2 bases to trimming and J lost 3 bases, with 2 bases between them. From germline, CDR1 is SGHTA and CDR2 FQGTGA. The CDR3 runs to 13 residues. CDR3 amino acids: CASSLDYNSPLHF. CDR3 sequence (DNA): TGTGCCAGCAGCTTAGACTATAATTCACCCCTCCACTTT.

This chain uses TRBV27 with TRBJ2-1; the D gene is possibly TRBD1 (7 bases). The CDR3 totals 16 residues. V was pared by 6 bases and J by 1 base, with 16 bases between. CDR1 and CDR2 from the germline V gene are MNHEY and SMNVEV (reference sequence). In nucleotides, the CDR3 is TGTGCCAGCAGCCCAAAACAGGGGAGGTCCTACAATGAGCAGTTCTTC. It codes for CASSPKQGRSYNEQFF.

CDR3 DNA: TGTGCCAGCAGTTTATCATCGGGGGACCCCCTCGAGCAGTACTTC. Translated: CASSLSSGDPLEQYF. The chain employs TRBV28 and TRBJ2-7; TRBD2 might be the D (6 bases). Trimming cost V 1 base and J 6 bases, with 16 bases left between them. Per germline, CDR1 MDHEN and CDR2 SYDVKM. This CDR3 is built from 15 residues.

The V call is TRBV3-1 (or the pseudogene TRBV3-2), the J call TRBJ2-1; D unresolved. CDR1 and CDR2 from the germline V gene are LGHDT and YNNKEL (reference sequence). This CDR3 comprises 14 residues. Trimming took 4 bases from V and 1 from J, leaving 8 bases between them. The CDR3 nucleotides are TGTGCCAGCAGCCCTATTGGATCCTACAATGAGCAGTTCTTC. Its protein product is CASSPIGSYNEQFF.

The chain employs TRBV7-9 and TRBJ2-5, with D hard to call. CDR1 is SEHNR and CDR2 is FQNEAQ in the germline V gene (reference sequence). This CDR3 spans 13 amino acids. V lost 5 bases and J lost 2, with 9 bases in between. The CDR3 reads CASSADSQETQYF. The CDR3 region has the DNA TGTGCCAGCAGCGCAGACTCACAAGAGACCCAGTACTTC.